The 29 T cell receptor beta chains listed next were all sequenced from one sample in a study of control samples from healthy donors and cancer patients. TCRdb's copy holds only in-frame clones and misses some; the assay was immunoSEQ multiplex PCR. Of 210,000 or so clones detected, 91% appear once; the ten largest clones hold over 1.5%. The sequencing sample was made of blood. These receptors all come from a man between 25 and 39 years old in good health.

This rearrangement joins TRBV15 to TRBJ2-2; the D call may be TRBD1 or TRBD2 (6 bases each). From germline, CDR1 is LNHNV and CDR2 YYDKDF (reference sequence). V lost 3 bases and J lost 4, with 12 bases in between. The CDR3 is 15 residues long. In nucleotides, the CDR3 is TGTGCCACCAGCAGCCGGGGGCAGGGCACCGGGGAGCTGTTTTTT. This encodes CATSSRGQGTGELFF.

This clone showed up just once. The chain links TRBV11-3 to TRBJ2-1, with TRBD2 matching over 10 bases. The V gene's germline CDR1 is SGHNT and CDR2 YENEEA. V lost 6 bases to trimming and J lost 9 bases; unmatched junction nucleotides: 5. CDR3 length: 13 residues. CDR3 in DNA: TGTGCCAGCAGTACTAGCGGGGTGGGTGAGCAGTTCTTC. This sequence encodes CASSTSGVGEQFF.

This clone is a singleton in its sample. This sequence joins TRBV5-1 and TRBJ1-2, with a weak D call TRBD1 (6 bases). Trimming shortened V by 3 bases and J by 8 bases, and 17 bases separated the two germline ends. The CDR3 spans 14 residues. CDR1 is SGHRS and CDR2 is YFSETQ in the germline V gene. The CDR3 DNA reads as TGCGCCAGCAGCTCAGGACAGTTACTCGACGGCTACACCTTC. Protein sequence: CASSSGQLLDGYTF.

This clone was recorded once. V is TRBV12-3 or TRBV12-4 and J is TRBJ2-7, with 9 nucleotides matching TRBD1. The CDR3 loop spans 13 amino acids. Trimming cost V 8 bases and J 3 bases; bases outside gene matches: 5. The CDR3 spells CASSWDRDYEQYF. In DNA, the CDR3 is TGTGCCAGCTCGTGGGACAGGGACTACGAGCAGTACTTC.

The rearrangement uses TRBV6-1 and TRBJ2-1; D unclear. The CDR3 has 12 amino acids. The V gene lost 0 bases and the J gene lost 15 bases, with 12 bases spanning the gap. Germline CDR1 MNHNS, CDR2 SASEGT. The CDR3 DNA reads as TGTGCCAGCAGTGAAGCAGCTACCTGGTTGTTCTTC. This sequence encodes CASSEAATWLFF.

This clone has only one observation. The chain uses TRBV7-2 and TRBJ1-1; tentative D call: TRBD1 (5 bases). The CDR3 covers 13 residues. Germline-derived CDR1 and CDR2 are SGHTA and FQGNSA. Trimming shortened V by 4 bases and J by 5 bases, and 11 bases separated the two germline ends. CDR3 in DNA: TGTGCCAGCAGCTCGCAGGGTAAGACTGAAGCTTTCTTT. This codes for CASSSQGKTEAFF.

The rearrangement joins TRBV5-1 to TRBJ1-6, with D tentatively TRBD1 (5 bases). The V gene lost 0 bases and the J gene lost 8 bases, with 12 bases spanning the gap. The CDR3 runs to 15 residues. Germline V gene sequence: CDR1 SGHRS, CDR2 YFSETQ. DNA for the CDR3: TGCGCCAGCAGCTTGGCCCGTAGCAGGGATTCACCCCTCCACTTT. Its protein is CASSLARSRDSPLHF.

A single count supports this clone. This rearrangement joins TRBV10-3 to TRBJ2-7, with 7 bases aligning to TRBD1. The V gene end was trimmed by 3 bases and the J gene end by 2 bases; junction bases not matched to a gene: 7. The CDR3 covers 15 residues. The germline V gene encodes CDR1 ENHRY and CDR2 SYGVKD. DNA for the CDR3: TGTGCCATCAGTGAAGAGGGGGCTGGCGCCTACGAGCAGTACTTC. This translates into CAISEEGAGAYEQYF.

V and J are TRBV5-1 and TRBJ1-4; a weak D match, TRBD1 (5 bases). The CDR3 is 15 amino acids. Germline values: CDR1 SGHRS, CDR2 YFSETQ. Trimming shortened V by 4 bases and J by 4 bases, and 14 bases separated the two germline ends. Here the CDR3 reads CASSPVGGGNEKLFF. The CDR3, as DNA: TGCGCCAGCAGCCCCGTGGGGGGGGGTAATGAAAAACTGTTTTTT.

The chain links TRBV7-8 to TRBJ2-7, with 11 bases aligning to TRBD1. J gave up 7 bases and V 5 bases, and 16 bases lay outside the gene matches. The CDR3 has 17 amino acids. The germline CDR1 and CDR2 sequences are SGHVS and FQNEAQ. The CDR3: CASSKPGQGVLRSEQYF. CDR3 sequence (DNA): TGTGCCAGCAGCAAACCGGGACAGGGGGTTTTAAGGTCTGAGCAGTACTTC.

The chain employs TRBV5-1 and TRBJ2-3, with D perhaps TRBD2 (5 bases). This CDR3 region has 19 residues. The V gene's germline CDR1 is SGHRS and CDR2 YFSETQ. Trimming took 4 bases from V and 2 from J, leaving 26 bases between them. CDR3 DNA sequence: TGCGCCAGCAGCGTGGACGGGATCTTTATTTACACCCACACAGATACGCAGTATTTT. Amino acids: CASSVDGIFIYTHTDTQYF.

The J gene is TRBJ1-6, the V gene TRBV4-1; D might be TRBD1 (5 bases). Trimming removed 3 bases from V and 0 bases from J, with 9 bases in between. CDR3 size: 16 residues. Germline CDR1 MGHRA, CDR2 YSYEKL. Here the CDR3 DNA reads TGCGCCAGCAGCCAGCAGGGAGGCTCCTATAATTCACCCCTCCACTTT. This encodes CASSQQGGSYNSPLHF.

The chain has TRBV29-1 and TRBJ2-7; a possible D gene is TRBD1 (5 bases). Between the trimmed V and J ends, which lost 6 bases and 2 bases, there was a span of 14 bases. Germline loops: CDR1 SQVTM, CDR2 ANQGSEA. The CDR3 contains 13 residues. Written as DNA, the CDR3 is TGCAGCGTGCGTTGGGGCTCCCCCTACGAGCAGTACTTC. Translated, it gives CSVRWGSPYEQYF.

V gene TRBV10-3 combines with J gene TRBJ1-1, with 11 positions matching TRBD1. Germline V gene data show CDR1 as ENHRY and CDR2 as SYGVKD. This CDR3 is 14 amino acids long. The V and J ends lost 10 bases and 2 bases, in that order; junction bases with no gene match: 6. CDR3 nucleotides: TGTGCCACAGGGACAGGGGGTTTTAACACTGAAGCTTTCTTT. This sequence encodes CATGTGGFNTEAFF.

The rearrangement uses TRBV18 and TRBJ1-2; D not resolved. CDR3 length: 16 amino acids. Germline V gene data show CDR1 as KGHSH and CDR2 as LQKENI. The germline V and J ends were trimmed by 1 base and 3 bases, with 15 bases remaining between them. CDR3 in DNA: TGTGCCAGCTCACCACTAGACTTCTCAAGCCACTATGGCTACACCTTC. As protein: CASSPLDFSSHYGYTF.

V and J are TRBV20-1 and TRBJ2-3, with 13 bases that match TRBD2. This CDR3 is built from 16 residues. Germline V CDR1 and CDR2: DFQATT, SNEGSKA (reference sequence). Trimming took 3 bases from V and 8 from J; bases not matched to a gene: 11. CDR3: CSASDPGLAGFATQYF. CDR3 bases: TGCAGTGCTAGTGACCCGGGACTAGCGGGGTTCGCTACGCAGTATTTT.

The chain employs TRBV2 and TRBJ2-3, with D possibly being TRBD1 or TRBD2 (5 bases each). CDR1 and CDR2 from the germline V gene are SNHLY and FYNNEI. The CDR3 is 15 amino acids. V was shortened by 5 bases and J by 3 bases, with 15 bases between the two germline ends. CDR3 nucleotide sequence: TGTGCCAGCAGTAGAGGGACCCAAGATACAGATACGCAGTATTTT. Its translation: CASSRGTQDTDTQYF.

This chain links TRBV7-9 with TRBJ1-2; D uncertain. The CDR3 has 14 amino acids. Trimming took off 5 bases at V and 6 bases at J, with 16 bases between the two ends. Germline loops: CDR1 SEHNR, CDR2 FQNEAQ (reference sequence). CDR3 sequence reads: CASSKDGPLDGYTF. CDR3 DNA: TGTGCCAGCAGCAAGGACGGGCCCCTGGATGGCTACACCTTC.

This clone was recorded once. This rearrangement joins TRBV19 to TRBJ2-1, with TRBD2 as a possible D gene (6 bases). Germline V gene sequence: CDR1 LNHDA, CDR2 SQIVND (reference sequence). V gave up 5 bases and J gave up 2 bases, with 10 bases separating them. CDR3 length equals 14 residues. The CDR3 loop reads CASSFSGAYNEQFF. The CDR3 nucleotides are TGTGCCAGTAGTTTTTCGGGGGCCTACAATGAGCAGTTCTTC.

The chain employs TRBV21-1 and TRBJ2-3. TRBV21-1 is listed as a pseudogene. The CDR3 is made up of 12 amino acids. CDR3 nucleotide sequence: TGTGCCAGCAGCAAAGAGACGGAAAGGGATTATTTT. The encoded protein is CASSKETERDYF.

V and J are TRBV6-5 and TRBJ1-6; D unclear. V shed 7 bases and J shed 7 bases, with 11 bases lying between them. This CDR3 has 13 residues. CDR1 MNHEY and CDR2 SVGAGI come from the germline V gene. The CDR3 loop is CASTTVLNSPLHF. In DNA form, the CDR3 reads TGTGCCAGCACCACAGTACTCAATTCACCCCTCCACTTT.

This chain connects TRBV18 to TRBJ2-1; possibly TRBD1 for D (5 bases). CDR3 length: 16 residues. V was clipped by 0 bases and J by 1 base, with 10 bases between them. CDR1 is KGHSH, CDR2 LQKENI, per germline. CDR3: CASSPPNSGSYNEQFF. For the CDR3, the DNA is TGTGCCAGCTCACCACCGAATTCAGGGTCCTACAATGAGCAGTTCTTC.

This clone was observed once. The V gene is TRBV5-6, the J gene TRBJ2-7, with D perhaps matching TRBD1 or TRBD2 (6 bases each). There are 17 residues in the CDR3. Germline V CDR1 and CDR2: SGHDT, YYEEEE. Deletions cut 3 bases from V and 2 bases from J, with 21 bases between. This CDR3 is CASSWSGVRGRTYEQYF. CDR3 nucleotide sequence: TGTGCCAGCAGCTGGTCCGGGGTTCGGGGGCGTACCTACGAGCAGTACTTC. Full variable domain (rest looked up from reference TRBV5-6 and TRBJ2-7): DAGVTQSPTHLIKTRGQQVTLRCSPKSGHDTVSWYQQALGQGPQFIFQYYEEEERQRGNFPDRFSGHQFPNYSSELNVNALLLGDSALYLCASSWSGVRGRTYEQYFGPGTRLTVT.

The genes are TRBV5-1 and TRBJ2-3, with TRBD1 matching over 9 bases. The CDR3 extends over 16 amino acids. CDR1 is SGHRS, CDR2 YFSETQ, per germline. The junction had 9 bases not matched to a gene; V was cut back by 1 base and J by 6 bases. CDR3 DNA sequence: TGCGCCAGCAGCTTGACTCCGGGACAGGGATCGGATACGCAGTATTTT. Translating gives CASSLTPGQGSDTQYF. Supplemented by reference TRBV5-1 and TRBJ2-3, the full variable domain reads KAGVTQTPRYLIKTRGQQVTLSCSPISGHRSVSWYQQTPGQGLQFLFEYFSETQRNKGNFPGRFSGRQFSNSRSEMNVSTLELGDSALYLCASSLTPGQGSDTQYFGPGTRLTVL.

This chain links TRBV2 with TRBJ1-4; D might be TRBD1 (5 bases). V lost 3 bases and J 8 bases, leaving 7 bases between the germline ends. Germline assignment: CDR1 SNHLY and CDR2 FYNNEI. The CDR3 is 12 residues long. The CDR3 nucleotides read TGTGCCAGCAGTGACAGGGAGGAAAAACTGTTTTTT. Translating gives CASSDREEKLFF.

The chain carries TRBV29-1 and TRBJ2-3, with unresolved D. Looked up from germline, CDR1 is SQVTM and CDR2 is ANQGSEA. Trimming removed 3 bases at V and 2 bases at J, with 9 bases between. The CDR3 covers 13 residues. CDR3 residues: CSVEVQTTDTQYF. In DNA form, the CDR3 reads TGCAGCGTTGAGGTCCAGACCACAGATACGCAGTATTTT.

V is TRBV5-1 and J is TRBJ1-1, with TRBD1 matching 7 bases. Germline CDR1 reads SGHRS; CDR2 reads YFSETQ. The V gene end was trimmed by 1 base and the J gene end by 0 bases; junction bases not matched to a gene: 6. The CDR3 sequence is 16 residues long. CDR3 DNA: TGCGCCAGCAGCTTGCACAGACAGGGAATGAACACTGAAGCTTTCTTT. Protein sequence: CASSLHRQGMNTEAFF.

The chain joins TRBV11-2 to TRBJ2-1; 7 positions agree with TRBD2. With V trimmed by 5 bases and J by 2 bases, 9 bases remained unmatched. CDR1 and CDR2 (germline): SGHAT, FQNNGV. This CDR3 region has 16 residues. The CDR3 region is CASSLAASGTYNEQFF. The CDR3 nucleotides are TGTGCCAGCAGCCTAGCGGCTAGCGGAACCTACAATGAGCAGTTCTTC.

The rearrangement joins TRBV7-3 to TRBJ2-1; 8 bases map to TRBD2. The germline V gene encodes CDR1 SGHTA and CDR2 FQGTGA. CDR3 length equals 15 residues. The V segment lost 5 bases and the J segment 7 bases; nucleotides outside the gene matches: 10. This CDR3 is CASSLAAGGRNEQFF. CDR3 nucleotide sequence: TGTGCCAGCAGCCTCGCGGCGGGGGGTCGGAATGAGCAGTTCTTC.